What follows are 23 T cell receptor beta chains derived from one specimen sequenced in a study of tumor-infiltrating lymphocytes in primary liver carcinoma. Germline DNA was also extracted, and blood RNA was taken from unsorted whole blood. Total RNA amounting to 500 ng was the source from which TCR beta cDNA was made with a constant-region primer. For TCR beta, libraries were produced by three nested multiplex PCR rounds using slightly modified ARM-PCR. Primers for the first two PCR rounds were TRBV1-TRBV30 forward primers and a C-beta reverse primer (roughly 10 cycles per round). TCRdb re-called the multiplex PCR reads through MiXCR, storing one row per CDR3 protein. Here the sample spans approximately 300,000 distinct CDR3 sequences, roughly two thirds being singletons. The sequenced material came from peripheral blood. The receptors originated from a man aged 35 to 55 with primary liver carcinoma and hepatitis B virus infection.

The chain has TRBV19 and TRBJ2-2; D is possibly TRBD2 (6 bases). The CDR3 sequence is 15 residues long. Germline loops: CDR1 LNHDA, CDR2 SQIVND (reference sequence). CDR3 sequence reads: CASSKRARVTGELFF. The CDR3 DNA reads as TGTGCTAGTTCGAAGCGGGCCCGTGTCACCGGGGAGCTGTTTTTT.

CDR3 amino acids: CASSLGTGTEKLFF. The CDR3, as DNA: TGTGCCAGCAGCTTGGGGACAGGGACTGAAAAACTGTTTTTT. The chain links TRBV7-9 to TRBJ1-4, with 9 bases identical to TRBD1. The length of the CDR3 is 14 residues. V was clipped by 3 bases and J by 7 bases; unmatched bases: 3. Per germline, CDR1 SEHNR and CDR2 FQNEAQ (reference sequence).

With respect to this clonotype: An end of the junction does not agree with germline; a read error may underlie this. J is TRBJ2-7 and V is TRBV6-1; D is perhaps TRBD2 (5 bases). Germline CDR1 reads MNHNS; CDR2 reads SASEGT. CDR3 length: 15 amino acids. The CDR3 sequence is CASSPWHPSSYEQCF. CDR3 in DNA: TGTGCCAGCAGTCCCTGGCATCCTAGCTCCTACGAGCAGTGCTTC.

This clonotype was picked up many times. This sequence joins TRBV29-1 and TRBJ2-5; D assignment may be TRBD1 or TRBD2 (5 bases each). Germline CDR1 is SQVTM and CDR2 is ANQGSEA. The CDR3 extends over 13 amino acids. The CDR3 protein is CSSGPGGRETQYF. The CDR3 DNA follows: TGCTCCTCAGGGCCAGGAGGTCGAGAGACCCAGTACTTC.

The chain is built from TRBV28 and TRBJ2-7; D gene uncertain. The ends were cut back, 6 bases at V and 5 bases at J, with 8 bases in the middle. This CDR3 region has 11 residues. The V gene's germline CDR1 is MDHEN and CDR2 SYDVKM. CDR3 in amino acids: CASSTHHEQYF. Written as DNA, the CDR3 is TGTGCCAGCAGCACCCACCACGAGCAGTACTTC.

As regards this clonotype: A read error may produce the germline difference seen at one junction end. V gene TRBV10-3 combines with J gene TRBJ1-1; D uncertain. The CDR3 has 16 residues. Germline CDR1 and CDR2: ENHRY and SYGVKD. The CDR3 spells CAISDPGREMNTDAFF. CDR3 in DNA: TGTGCCATCAGTGACCCTGGACGGGAGATGAACACTGATGCTTTCTTT.

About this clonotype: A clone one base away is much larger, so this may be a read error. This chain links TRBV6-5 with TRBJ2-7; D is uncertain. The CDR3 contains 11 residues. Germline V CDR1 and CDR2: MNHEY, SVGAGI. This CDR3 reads CTSRIRGEQYF. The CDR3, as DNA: TGTACCAGCAGAATACGAGGCGAGCAGTACTTC.

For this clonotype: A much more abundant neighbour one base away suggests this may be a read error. CDR3 amino acids: CASQDLRPYEQYF. The DNA of the CDR3 is TGTGCCAGTCAGGACTTACGACCCTACGAGCAGTACTTC. The genes are TRBV6-2 or TRBV6-3 and TRBJ2-7; possibly TRBD2 for D (5 bases). The germline V and J ends were trimmed by 9 bases and 2 bases, with 14 bases remaining between them. CDR1 MNHEY and CDR2 SVGEGT come from the germline V gene. This CDR3 has 13 residues.

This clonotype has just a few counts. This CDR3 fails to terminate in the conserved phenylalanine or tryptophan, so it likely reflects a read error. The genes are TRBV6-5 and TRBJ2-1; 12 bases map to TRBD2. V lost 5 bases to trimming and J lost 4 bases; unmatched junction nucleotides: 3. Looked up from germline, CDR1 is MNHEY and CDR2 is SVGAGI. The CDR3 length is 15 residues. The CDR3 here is CASSPLAGGYNEQFL. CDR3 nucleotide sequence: TGTGCCAGCAGTCCTCTAGCGGGAGGGTACAATGAGCAGTTCCTC.

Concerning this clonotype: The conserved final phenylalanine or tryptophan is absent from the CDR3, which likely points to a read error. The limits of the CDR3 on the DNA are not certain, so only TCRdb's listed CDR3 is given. Here the CDR3 reads CSVAGGPLNEKLI. The genes are TRBV29-1 and TRBJ2-1; the table's TRBD2 call for D was not verified on the DNA. The CDR3 numbers 13 amino acids, ends counted. The V gene's germline CDR1 is SQVTM and CDR2 ANQGSEA.

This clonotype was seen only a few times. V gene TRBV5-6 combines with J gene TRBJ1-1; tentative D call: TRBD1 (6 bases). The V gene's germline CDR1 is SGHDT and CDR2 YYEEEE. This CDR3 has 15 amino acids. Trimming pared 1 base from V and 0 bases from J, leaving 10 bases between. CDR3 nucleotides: TGTGCCAGCAGCTTGACAGGGCCCATGAACACTGAAGCTTTCTTT. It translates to CASSLTGPMNTEAFF.

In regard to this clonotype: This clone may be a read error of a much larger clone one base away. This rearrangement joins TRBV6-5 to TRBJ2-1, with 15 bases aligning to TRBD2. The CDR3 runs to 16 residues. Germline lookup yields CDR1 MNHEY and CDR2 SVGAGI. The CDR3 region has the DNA TGTGCCAGCAGTTATGGGACTAGCGGGAGGCTGGATGAGCACTTCTTC. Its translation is CASSYGTSGRLDEHFF.

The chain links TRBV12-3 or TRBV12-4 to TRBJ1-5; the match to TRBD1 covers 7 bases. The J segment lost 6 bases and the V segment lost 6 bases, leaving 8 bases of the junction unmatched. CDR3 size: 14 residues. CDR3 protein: CASSPTGVSQPQHF. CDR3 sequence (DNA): TGTGCCAGCAGCCCCACAGGGGTGAGTCAGCCCCAGCATTTT.

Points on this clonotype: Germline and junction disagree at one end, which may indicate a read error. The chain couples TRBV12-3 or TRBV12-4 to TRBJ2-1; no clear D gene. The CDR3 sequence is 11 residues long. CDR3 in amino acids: CASSSTHEQCF. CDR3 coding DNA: TGTGCAAGCAGCTCTACCCATGAGCAGTGCTTC.

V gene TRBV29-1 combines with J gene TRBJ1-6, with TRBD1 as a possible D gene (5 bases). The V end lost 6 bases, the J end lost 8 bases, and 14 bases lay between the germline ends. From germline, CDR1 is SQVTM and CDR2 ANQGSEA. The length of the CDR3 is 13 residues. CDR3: CSVVRGMDSPLHF. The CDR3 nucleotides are TGCAGCGTAGTACGGGGGATGGATTCACCCCTCCACTTT.

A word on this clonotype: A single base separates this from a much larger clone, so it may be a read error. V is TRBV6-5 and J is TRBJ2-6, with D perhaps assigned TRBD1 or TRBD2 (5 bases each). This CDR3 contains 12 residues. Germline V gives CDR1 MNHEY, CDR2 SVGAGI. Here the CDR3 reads CASRAGGNVLTF. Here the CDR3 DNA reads TGTGCCAGCCGGGCTGGGGGCAACGTCCTGACTTTC.

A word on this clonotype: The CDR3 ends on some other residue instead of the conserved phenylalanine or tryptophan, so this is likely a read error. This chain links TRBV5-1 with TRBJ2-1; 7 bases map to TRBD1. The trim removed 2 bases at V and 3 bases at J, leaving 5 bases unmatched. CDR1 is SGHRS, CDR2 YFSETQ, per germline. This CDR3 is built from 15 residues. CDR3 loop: CASSLPGQIYNEQFL. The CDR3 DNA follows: TGCGCCAGCAGCTTACCGGGACAGATCTACAATGAGCAGTTCCTC.

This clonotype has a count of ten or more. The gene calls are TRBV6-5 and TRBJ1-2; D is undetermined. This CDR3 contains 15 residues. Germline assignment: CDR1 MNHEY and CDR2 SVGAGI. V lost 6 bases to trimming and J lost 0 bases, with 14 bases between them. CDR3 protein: CASRAPGKANYGYTF. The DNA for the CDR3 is TGTGCCAGCAGGGCCCCGGGGAAGGCTAACTATGGCTACACCTTC.

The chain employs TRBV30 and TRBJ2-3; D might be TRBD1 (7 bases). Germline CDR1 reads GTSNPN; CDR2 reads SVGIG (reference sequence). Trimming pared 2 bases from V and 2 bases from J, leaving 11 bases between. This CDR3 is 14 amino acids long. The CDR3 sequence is CAWSTGDFTDTQYF. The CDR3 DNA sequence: TGTGCCTGGAGTACAGGGGACTTCACAGATACGCAGTATTTT. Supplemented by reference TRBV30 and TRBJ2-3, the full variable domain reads SQTIHQWPATLVQPVGSPLSLECTVEGTSNPNLYWYRQAAGRGLQLLFYSVGIGQISSEVPQNLSASRPQDRQFILSSKKLLLSDSGFYLCAWSTGDFTDTQYFGPGTRLTVL.

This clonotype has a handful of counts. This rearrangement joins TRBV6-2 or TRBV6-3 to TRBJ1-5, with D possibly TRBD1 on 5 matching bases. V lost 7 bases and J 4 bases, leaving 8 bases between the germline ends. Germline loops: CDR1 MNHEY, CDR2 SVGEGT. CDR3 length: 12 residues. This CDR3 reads CASKQVNQPQHF. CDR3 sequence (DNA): TGTGCCAGCAAACAGGTTAATCAGCCCCAGCATTTT.

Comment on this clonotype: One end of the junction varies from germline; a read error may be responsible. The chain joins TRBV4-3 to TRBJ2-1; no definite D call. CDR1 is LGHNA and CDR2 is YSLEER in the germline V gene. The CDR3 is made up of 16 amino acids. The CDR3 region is CVSSQFPPPADNEQFF. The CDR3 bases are TGCGTCAGCAGCCAATTCCCCCCCCCGGCTGACAATGAGCAGTTCTTC.

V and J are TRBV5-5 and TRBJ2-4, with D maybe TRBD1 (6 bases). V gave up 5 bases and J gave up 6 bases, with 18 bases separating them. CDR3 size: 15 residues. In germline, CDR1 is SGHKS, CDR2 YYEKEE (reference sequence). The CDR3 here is CASSPGGGDPNIQYF. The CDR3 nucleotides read TGTGCCAGCAGTCCGGGTGGGGGCGACCCAAACATTCAGTACTTC.

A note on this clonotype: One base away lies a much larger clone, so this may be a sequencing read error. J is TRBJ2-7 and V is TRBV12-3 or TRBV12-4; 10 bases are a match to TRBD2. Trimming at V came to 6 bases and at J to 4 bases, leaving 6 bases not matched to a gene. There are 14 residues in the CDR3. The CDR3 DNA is TGTGCCAGCAGGATGTCTAGCGGGGGTTACGAGCAGTACTTC. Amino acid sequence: CASRMSSGGYEQYF.